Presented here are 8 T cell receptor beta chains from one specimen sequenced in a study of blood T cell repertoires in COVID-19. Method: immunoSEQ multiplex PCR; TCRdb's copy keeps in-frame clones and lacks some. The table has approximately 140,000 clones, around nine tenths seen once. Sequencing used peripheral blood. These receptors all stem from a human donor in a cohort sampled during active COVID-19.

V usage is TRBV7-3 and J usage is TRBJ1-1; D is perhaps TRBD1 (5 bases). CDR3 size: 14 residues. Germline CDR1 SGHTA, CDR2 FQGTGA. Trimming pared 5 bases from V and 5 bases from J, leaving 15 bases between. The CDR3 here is CASSESGGITEAFF. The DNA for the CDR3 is TGTGCCAGCAGCGAGTCGGGGGGGATAACTGAAGCTTTCTTT.

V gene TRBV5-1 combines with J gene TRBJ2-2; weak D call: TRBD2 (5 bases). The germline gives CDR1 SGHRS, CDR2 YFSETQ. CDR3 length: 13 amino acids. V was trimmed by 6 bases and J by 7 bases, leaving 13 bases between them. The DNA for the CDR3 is TGCGCCAGCACCCCTCGGGAAAGCGGGGAGCTGTTTTTT. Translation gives CASTPRESGELFF.

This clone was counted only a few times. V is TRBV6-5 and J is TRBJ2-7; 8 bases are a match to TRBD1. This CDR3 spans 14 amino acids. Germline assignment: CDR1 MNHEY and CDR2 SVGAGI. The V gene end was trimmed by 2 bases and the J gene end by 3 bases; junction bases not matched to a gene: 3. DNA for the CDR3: TGTGCCAGCAGTTACGCCGACAGGGGCTACGAGCAGTACTTC. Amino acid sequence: CASSYADRGYEQYF.

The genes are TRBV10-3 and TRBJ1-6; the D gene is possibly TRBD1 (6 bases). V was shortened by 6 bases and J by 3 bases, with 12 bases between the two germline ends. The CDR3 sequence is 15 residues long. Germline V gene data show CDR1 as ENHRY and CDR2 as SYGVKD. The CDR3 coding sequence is TGTGCCATCAGGGAGGGACAAAACTATAATTCACCCCTCCACTTT. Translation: CAIREGQNYNSPLHF.

The CDR3 spells CASSKVGEAETQYF. CDR3 DNA: TGTGCCAGCAGCAAAGTAGGGGAGGCAGAGACCCAGTACTTC. This rearrangement joins TRBV21-1 to TRBJ2-5; the D call in the table, TRBD2, was not verified against the DNA. TRBV21-1 counts as a pseudogene. The CDR3 length is 14 residues.

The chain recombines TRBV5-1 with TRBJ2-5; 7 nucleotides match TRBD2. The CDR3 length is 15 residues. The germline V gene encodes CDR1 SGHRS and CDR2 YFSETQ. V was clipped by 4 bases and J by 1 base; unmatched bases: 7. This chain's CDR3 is CASSTQGGFQETQYF. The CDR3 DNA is TGCGCCAGCAGCACCCAGGGAGGGTTCCAAGAGACCCAGTACTTC.

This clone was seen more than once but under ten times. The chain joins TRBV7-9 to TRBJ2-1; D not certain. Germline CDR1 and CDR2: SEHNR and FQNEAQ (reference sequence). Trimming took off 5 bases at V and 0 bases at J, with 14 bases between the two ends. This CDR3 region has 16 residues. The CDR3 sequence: CASSSILRFSYNEQFF. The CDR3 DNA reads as TGTGCCAGCAGCAGCATTTTGCGGTTCTCCTACAATGAGCAGTTCTTC. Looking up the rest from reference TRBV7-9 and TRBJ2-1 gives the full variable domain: DTGVSQNPRHKITKRGQNVTFRCDPISEHNRLYWYRQTLGQGPEFLTYFQNEAQLEKSRLLSDRFSAERPKGSFSTLEIQRTEQGDSAMYLCASSSILRFSYNEQFFGPGTRLTVL.

The CDR3 sequence: CASSLLGAQETQYF. CDR3 nucleotides: TGCGCCAGCAGCTTGCTAGGGGCGCAAGAGACCCAGTACTTC. The V and J genes are TRBV5-1 and TRBJ2-5; D may be TRBD1 (5 bases). The V and J ends lost 1 base and 2 bases respectively, with 9 bases between them. The CDR3 extends over 14 amino acids. Germline values: CDR1 SGHRS, CDR2 YFSETQ.